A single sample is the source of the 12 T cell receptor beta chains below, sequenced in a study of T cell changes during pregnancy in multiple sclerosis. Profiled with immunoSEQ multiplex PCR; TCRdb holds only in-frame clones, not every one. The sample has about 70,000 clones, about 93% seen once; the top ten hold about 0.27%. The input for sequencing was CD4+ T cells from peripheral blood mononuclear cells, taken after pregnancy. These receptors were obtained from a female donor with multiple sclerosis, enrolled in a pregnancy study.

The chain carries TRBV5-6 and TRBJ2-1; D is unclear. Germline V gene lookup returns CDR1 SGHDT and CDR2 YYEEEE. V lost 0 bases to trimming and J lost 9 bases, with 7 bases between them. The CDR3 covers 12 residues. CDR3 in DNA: TGTGCCAGCAGCTTGGCTGCAGGTGAGCAGTTCTTC. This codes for CASSLAAGEQFF. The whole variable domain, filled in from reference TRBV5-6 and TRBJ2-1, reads DAGVTQSPTHLIKTRGQQVTLRCSPKSGHDTVSWYQQALGQGPQFIFQYYEEEERQRGNFPDRFSGHQFPNYSSELNVNALLLGDSALYLCASSLAAGEQFFGPGTRLTVL.

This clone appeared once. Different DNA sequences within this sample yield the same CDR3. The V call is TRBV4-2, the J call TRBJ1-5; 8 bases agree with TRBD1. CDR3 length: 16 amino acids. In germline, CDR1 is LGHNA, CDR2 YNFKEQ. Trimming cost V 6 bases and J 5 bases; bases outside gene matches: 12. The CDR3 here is CASSLGQGELHQPQHF. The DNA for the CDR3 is TGTGCCAGCAGTCTTGGACAGGGCGAGTTACATCAGCCCCAGCATTTT.

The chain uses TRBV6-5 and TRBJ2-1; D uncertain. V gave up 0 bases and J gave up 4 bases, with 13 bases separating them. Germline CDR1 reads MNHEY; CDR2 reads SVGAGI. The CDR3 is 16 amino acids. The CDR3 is CASSYSRRFEYNEQFF. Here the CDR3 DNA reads TGTGCCAGCAGTTACTCCCGGCGGTTCGAGTACAATGAGCAGTTCTTC.

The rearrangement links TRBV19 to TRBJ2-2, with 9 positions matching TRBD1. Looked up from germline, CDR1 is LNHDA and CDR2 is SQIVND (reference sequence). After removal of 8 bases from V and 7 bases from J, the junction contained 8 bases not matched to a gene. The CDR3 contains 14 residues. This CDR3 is CASAGTGRVGELFF. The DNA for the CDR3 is TGTGCCAGTGCCGGGACAGGGAGAGTCGGGGAGCTGTTTTTT.

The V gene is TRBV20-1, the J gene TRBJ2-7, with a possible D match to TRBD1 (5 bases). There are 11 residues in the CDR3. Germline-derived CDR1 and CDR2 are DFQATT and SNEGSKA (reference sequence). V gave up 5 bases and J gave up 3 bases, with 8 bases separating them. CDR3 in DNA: TGCAGTGCTCCTGACAGCTACGAGCAGTACTTC. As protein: CSAPDSYEQYF.

CDR3 loop: CAWSVRNRGVNYGYTF. DNA of the CDR3: TGTGCCTGGAGTGTCCGAAACAGGGGGGTTAACTATGGCTACACCTTC. This chain connects TRBV30 to TRBJ1-2; 8 bases match TRBD1. Germline CDR1 and CDR2: GTSNPN and SVGIG (reference sequence). The CDR3 totals 16 residues. The ends lost 0 bases at V and 1 base at J; junction bases unmatched: 7.

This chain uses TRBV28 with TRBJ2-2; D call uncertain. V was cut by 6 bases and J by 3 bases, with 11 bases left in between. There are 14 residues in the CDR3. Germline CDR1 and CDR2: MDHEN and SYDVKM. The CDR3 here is CASRVAVYTGELFF. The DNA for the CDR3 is TGTGCCAGCAGAGTGGCTGTCTACACCGGGGAGCTGTTTTTT.

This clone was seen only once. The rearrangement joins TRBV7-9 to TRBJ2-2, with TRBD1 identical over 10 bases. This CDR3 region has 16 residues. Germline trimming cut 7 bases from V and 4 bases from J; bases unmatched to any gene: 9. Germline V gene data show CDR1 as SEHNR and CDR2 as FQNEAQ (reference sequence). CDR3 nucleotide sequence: TGTGCCAGCACCCCAACAAGGACAGGGGGCACCGGGGAGCTGTTTTTT. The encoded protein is CASTPTRTGGTGELFF.

The CDR3 is CASSTGLSSGNTIYF. The CDR3 DNA sequence: TGTGCCAGCAGCACCGGACTGAGCTCTGGAAACACCATATATTTT. V usage is TRBV5-6 and J usage is TRBJ1-3; D unclear. CDR1 and CDR2 (germline): SGHDT, YYEEEE. The CDR3 loop spans 15 amino acids. V was cut by 4 bases and J by 0 bases, with 11 bases left in between.

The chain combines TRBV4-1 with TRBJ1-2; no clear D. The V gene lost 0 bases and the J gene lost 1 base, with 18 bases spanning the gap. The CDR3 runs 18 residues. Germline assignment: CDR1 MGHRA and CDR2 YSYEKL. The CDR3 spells CASSQDSQARGINYGYTF. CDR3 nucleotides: TGCGCCAGCAGCCAAGATTCCCAGGCAAGAGGGATTAACTATGGCTACACCTTC.

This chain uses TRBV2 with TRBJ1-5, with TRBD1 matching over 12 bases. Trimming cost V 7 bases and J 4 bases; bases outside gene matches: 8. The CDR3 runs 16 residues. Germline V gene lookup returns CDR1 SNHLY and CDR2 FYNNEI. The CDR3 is CASTLRGQGANQPQHF. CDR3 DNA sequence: TGTGCCAGCACCTTAAGGGGACAGGGGGCTAATCAGCCCCAGCATTTT.

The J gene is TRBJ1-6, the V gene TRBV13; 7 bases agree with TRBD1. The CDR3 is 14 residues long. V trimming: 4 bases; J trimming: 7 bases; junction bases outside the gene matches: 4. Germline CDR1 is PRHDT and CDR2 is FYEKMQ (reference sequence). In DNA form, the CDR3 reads TGTGCCAGCAGCTCCCGGGACAGAAATTCACCCCTCCACTTT. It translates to CASSSRDRNSPLHF.